The next 14 T cell receptor beta chains were all read from a single sample in a study of T cells in Graves' hyperthyroidism and ophthalmopathy (dated 2019 in TCRdb). Libraries were prepared through multiplex PCR. Sequencing used an Illumina HiSeq 2000. Amplification of TCR beta CDR3 regions was carried out from RNA transcripts. A first-round RT-PCR of the TCR CDR3 used the HTBI primer set with the Qiagen OneStep RT-PCR kit. The public reads were run again by TCRdb, first through fastp at Q25 and then through MiXCR, and only productive beta chains were kept. Identical CDR3 protein sequences are pooled into one entry, listed with their most common genes and DNA. This sample has 300,000 to 500,000 distinct CDR3 sequences in its table, and about 15% of those were observed once. The top ten clonotypes cover approximately 30% of the sample. Sequenced sample: blood. These receptors all come from a woman aged 25 to 45 with Graves' hyperthyroidism.

This chain uses TRBV5-1 with TRBJ2-5, with TRBD1 matching 7 bases. J gave up 2 bases and V 0 bases, and 4 bases lay outside the gene matches. The germline gives CDR1 SGHRS, CDR2 YFSETQ. The CDR3 covers 15 residues. The CDR3 nucleotides read TGCGCCAGCAGCTTGGCGACCAGGGGGCAAGAGACCCAGTACTTC. Translated: CASSLATRGQETQYF.

The chain carries TRBV20-1 and TRBJ1-6; D is uncertain. Deletions cut 0 bases from V and 0 bases from J, with 12 bases between. CDR1 and CDR2 (germline): DFQATT, SNEGSKA (reference sequence). This CDR3 is built from 17 residues. CDR3 amino acids: CSARETASSSYNSPLHF. In nucleotides, the CDR3 is TGCAGTGCTAGAGAAACAGCATCTAGCTCCTATAATTCACCCCTCCACTTT.

The chain couples TRBV19 to TRBJ2-5, with D uncertain. V dropped 8 bases and J dropped 1 base, with 11 bases sitting between them. The CDR3 sequence is 13 residues long. The germline CDR1 and CDR2 sequences are LNHDA and SQIVND (reference sequence). The CDR3 DNA reads as TGTGCCAGTTACCGGTGCCCCCAAGAGACCCAGTACTTC. It specifies CASYRCPQETQYF.

The V and J genes are TRBV19 and TRBJ1-1; D call uncertain. CDR1 LNHDA and CDR2 SQIVND come from the germline V gene (reference sequence). The CDR3 runs to 15 residues. V was shortened by 7 bases and J by 0 bases, with 15 bases between the two germline ends. CDR3 sequence (DNA): TGTGCCAGTACTCGCCTGGGAGGGCTGAACACTGAAGCTTTCTTT. Protein: CASTRLGGLNTEAFF.

Many counts were recorded for this clonotype. This rearrangement joins TRBV12-3 or TRBV12-4 to TRBJ2-7; 7 positions agree with TRBD1. J gave up 4 bases and V 9 bases, and 3 bases lay outside the gene matches. This CDR3 spans 11 amino acids. DNA of the CDR3: TGTGCCAGGACAGGGAAATACGAGCAGTACTTC. This codes for CARTGKYEQYF.

This clonotype was counted at least ten times. The chain uses TRBV3-1 and TRBJ2-1, with 10 nucleotides matching TRBD2. The V segment lost 2 bases and the J segment 6 bases; nucleotides outside the gene matches: 7. Per the germline V gene, CDR1 is LGHDT and CDR2 is YNNKEL (reference sequence). The CDR3 has 16 residues. The CDR3 DNA reads as TGTGCCAGCAGCCAACAATTAGCGGGAGGTTCCAATGAGCAGTTCTTC. Protein product: CASSQQLAGGSNEQFF.

This clonotype has just a few counts. This chain joins TRBV3-1 and TRBJ2-4; D remains ambiguous. Per germline, CDR1 LGHDT and CDR2 YNNKEL (reference sequence). This CDR3 is built from 17 residues. With 3 bases removed from V and 0 bases from J, the gap between germline ends came to 15 bases. CDR3 sequence reads: CASSHRLRNLAKNIQYF. CDR3 in DNA: TGTGCCAGCAGCCATAGGTTGCGGAATCTAGCCAAAAACATTCAGTACTTC.

This clonotype appeared a few times. V is TRBV20-1 and J is TRBJ1-4; D not certain. Deletions cut 1 base from V and 5 bases from J, with 8 bases between. Germline V lookup: CDR1 DFQATT, CDR2 SNEGSKA (reference sequence). The CDR3 covers 13 residues. The CDR3 here is CSARGTSNEKLFF. CDR3 in DNA: TGCAGTGCTAGAGGAACCTCAAATGAAAAACTGTTTTTT.

This clonotype came up many times. The CDR3 region is CASSSREGGANEQFF. The CDR3 region has the DNA TGTGCCAGCAGCTCGCGGGAGGGGGGGGCCAATGAGCAGTTCTTC. The V gene is TRBV7-8, the J gene TRBJ2-1; 9 bases align to TRBD2. V shed 4 bases and J 6 bases; nucleotides not matched to a gene: 7. This CDR3 contains 15 residues. The germline CDR1 and CDR2 sequences are SGHVS and FQNEAQ.

This clonotype was observed many times. The chain couples TRBV7-2 to TRBJ2-3; TRBD2 aligns across 7 bases. CDR1 SGHTA and CDR2 FQGNSA come from the germline V gene. The CDR3 spans 14 residues. V lost 3 bases, J lost 4 bases, and 4 bases stayed unmatched. CDR3 DNA sequence: TGTGCCAGCAGCTTGTCAGCGGGGCCAGATACGCAGTATTTT. Encoded protein: CASSLSAGPDTQYF.

This clonotype showed up just a few times. This chain uses TRBV7-8 with TRBJ1-5; the D is unclear. CDR1 SGHVS and CDR2 FQNEAQ come from the germline V gene. Trimming took off 0 bases at V and 5 bases at J, with 5 bases between the two ends. The length of the CDR3 is 13 residues. In nucleotides, the CDR3 is TGTGCCAGCAGCTTAGCCAACTATCAGCCCCAGCATTTT. Translated: CASSLANYQPQHF.

This clonotype appeared a few times. This sequence joins TRBV3-1 and TRBJ2-7; TRBD2 aligns across 10 bases. The J segment lost 2 bases and the V segment lost 3 bases, leaving 7 bases of the junction unmatched. Germline values: CDR1 LGHDT, CDR2 YNNKEL (reference sequence). This CDR3 is 16 amino acids long. The CDR3 loop reads CASSHAIAGGAYEQYF. In DNA, the CDR3 is TGTGCCAGCAGCCACGCCATAGCGGGAGGCGCCTACGAGCAGTACTTC.

This clonotype was seen repeatedly, ten times or more. A read error may account for a junction end that differs from germline. The V call is TRBV11-2, the J call TRBJ1-6; tentative D call: TRBD1 (5 bases). This CDR3 contains 12 residues. The germline gives CDR1 SGHAT, CDR2 FQNNGV. The DNA for the CDR3 is TGTGCCACCAGCCTTATGGGGGCACCCCTCCACTTT. Translating gives CATSLMGAPLHF.

The chain couples TRBV18 to TRBJ2-5, with 10 bases identical to TRBD1. The V and J ends lost 4 bases and 5 bases, in that order; junction bases with no gene match: 7. Germline V gives CDR1 KGHSH, CDR2 LQKENI. The CDR3 has 15 amino acids. The CDR3 bases are TGTGCCAGCTCACGGTCCGGGACAGGGGCGGAGACCCAGTACTTC. Encoded protein: CASSRSGTGAETQYF. The whole variable domain, filled in from reference TRBV18 and TRBJ2-5, reads NAGVMQNPRHLVRRRGQEARLRCSPMKGHSHVYWYRQLPEEGLKFMVYLQKENIIDESGMPKERFSAEFPKEGPSILRIQQVVRGDSAAYFCASSRSGTGAETQYFGPGTRLLVL.